The 2 T cell receptor beta chains below were found in one sample sequenced in a study of blood T cell repertoires in COVID-19. TCRdb's copy holds only in-frame clones and misses some; the assay was immunoSEQ multiplex PCR. The data show about 60,000 clones, roughly four fifths seen once. The sequenced sample was peripheral blood. These receptors originate from a man aged 45-60 years with COVID-19, enrolled during active disease.

This clone has only one observation. The chain joins TRBV7-2 to TRBJ1-4, with 7 positions matching TRBD1. The CDR3 is made up of 15 amino acids. V was clipped by 8 bases and J by 8 bases; unmatched bases: 14. Germline CDR1 reads SGHTA; CDR2 reads FQGNSA. CDR3 in amino acids: CASGPSSRGNEKLFF. CDR3 nucleotides: TGTGCCAGCGGTCCTTCGTCCAGGGGGAACGAAAAACTGTTTTTT.

J is TRBJ1-1 and V is TRBV7-3; D gene unclear. Trimming shortened V by 5 bases and J by 0 bases, and 7 bases separated the two germline ends. This CDR3 spans 13 amino acids. Looked up from germline, CDR1 is SGHTA and CDR2 is FQGTGA. The CDR3 reads CASSPSVNTEAFF. CDR3 sequence (DNA): TGTGCCAGCAGCCCTTCAGTGAACACTGAAGCTTTCTTT.